This TCR beta chain was captured by sequencing in a study of human T cells and chemical hapten exposure. On the study more broadly: Diphenylcyclopropenone was applied weekly to patients' scalps across the roughly 24-week study. Per-sample variation in TCR yield stemmed mainly from small pooled library volume differences. Whole-study results and caveats: A positive correlation with patch test score was shown by PT1 expanded TCR counts.

CDR1 is SQVTM, CDR2 ANQGSEA, per germline. This CDR3 has 14 amino acids. V lost 4 bases to trimming and J lost 0 bases; unmatched junction nucleotides: 0. In the authors' workflow: Samples had a median of roughly 100,000 TCRs, ranging 23,224 to 690,600. TCRdb recomputed calls from the RACE reads with MiXCR, one row per CDR3 protein. The V and J calls here are based on TCRdb, not the publication. The top ten hold around 2.8% of the sample, which has roughly 100,000 distinct CDR3 sequences, 30% to 35% seen once. With respect to this clonotype: Its cognate antigen is unknown.

The time point: patch test 3, about 24 weeks after DPC sensitization. The treatment denotes: therapeutic diphenylcyclopropenone sensitization with weekly scalp DPC. This receptor was taken from a man aged 35 to 55 with alopecia areata. Some clones in this sample may be carry-over from other donors' samples. The specimen was whole blood, collected in connection with sensitization to the hapten diphenylcyclopropenone (DPC). The chain employs TRBV29-1 and TRBJ2-6; 7 bases agree with TRBD2. CDR3 coding DNA: TGCAGCGTTGCGGGGGGCTCTGGGGCCAACGTCCTGACTTTC. Translated, it gives CSVAGGSGANVLTF.